Only a few counts were recorded for the clone carrying this T cell receptor beta chain. Its antigen is currently unknown. The investigators reverse transcribed all of the isolated RNA, so they sequenced expressed TCRB transcripts. Sequencing used immunoSEQ multiplex PCR; TCRdb keeps in-frame clones, though not all of them. The repertoire holds more than 300,000 clones, with about a tenth as singletons. Germline CDR1 reads KGHSH; CDR2 reads LQKENI. This CDR3 spans 18 amino acids. Trimming removed 2 bases from V and 0 bases from J; junction bases left unmatched: 10. These data belong to a study of beta chain features in type 1 diabetes. About the research overall: Cell yields, gender and age were comparable in patients and healthy donors.

Sampling consisted of one heparinised blood draw per donor, averaging around 120 mL. Overall study findings and caveats: Any HLA type influence on TCRB rearrangement was left unresolved here. Patients with Type 1 diabetes showed moderately but significantly shorter TCRB CDR3s in all four CD4+ subsets.

The sequence was collected from a man aged 25-45 years with type 1 diabetes. The chain recombines TRBV18 with TRBJ2-1, with 7 bases that match TRBD1. The sequencing input was central memory CD4+ T cells from blood. CDR3 loop: CASSPTPGQSYSYNEQFF. The CDR3 nucleotides are TGTGCCAGCTCACCAACACCGGGACAGTCCTACTCCTACAATGAGCAGTTCTTC.